Below, 16 T cell receptor beta chains from the same sample are listed, as sequenced in a study of blood T cells in healthy people across ages. The second PCR ran roughly 6 to 11 cycles with a sample-barcoded 5' primer and J-beta primers. TCRdb itself ran the 5' RACE reads through MiXCR, one entry per CDR3 protein. Of about 780,000 distinct CDR3 sequences listed, about half are singletons. The specimen sequenced was blood. The receptors stem from a man older than 75 in good health.

This clonotype was detected only a few times. This chain links TRBV4-2 with TRBJ1-1; D is uncertain. This CDR3 is built from 13 residues. V lost 0 bases to trimming and J lost 4 bases, with 6 bases between them. Per the germline V gene, CDR1 is LGHNA and CDR2 is YNFKEQ. CDR3 in DNA: TGTGCCAGCAGCCAAGAATGGGGCACTGAAGCTTTCTTT. It yields the protein CASSQEWGTEAFF.

This clonotype was detected a few times. The rearrangement links TRBV12-3 or TRBV12-4 to TRBJ2-5; D gene unclear. V dropped 1 base and J dropped 5 bases, with 11 bases sitting between them. There are 14 residues in the CDR3. The CDR3 here is CASSLEGVGETQYF. The CDR3 nucleotides read TGTGCCAGCAGTTTAGAGGGTGTCGGGGAGACCCAGTACTTC.

CDR3 in DNA: TGTGCCAGCAGTCAACACAGGGGGGGTCTCTCTGGGGCCAACGTCCTGACTTTC. It encodes CASSQHRGGLSGANVLTF. The gene calls are TRBV12-3 or TRBV12-4 and TRBJ2-6; D perhaps matches TRBD1 (8 bases). The CDR3 has 18 amino acids. V lost 5 bases and J lost 0, with 17 bases in between.

This CDR3 is CSVELAGGLLSTDTQYF. The CDR3 DNA is TGCAGCGTTGAACTTGCGGGGGGCCTCTTAAGCACAGATACGCAGTATTTT. The chain joins TRBV29-1 to TRBJ2-3, with 8 positions matching TRBD2. Germline V lookup: CDR1 SQVTM, CDR2 ANQGSEA. The CDR3 spans 17 residues. V lost 2 bases, J lost 0 bases, and 10 bases stayed unmatched.

The chain uses TRBV14 and TRBJ2-4; no definite D call. The CDR3 is 9 amino acids. V gave up 9 bases and J gave up 13 bases, with 10 bases separating them. Per the germline V gene, CDR1 is SGHDN and CDR2 is FVKESK. CDR3 region: CARSKEQYF. CDR3 coding DNA: TGTGCCAGGAGCAAGGAGCAGTACTTC.

This clonotype was observed a few times. This chain links TRBV12-3 or TRBV12-4 with TRBJ1-2; D perhaps matches TRBD1 (6 bases). This CDR3 is 12 amino acids long. V dropped 4 bases and J dropped 8 bases, with 11 bases sitting between them. CDR3 DNA: TGTGCCAGCAGTTCGGACAGATACGGCTACACCTTC. This codes for CASSSDRYGYTF.

V is TRBV6-2 or TRBV6-3 and J is TRBJ2-4; D perhaps matches TRBD2 (6 bases). Matching the DNA end better, TRBJ2-7 makes the J call doubtful. Per germline, CDR1 MNHEY and CDR2 SVGEGT. The CDR3 runs 13 residues. The CDR3 nucleotides are TGTGCCAGCAGTGATGGCGGGACGGGCGAGCAGTACTTC. Translated, it gives CASSDGGTGEQYF.

This clonotype was observed a handful of times. The chain links TRBV7-2 to TRBJ2-7; 10 bases line up with TRBD2. V shed 0 bases, J shed 0 bases, and the junction held 8 bases outside the gene matches. CDR1 is SGHTA, CDR2 FQGNSA, per germline. The CDR3 runs to 18 residues. Here the CDR3 DNA reads TGTGCCAGCAGCTTAGCCACCTCTAGCGGGAGAGCCTCCTACGAGCAGTACTTC. It encodes CASSLATSSGRASYEQYF.

The CDR3 loop is CASRRRGLDSKIPYNEQFF. In DNA form, the CDR3 reads TGCGCCAGCAGGAGGAGGGGTCTAGATTCAAAAATCCCCTACAATGAGCAGTTCTTC. This chain connects TRBV5-1 to TRBJ2-1; maybe TRBD2 (6 bases). Germline values: CDR1 SGHRS, CDR2 YFSETQ. The V and J ends lost 5 bases and 2 bases respectively, with 26 bases between them. The CDR3 is 19 amino acids.

The genes are TRBV4-1 and TRBJ2-2; TRBD2 aligns across 9 bases. This CDR3 is built from 15 residues. CDR1 and CDR2 from the germline V gene are MGHRA and YSYEKL. The trim removed 3 bases at V and 4 bases at J, leaving 3 bases unmatched. The chain's CDR3 is CASSHTSGRTGELFF. As DNA, the CDR3 is TGCGCCAGCAGCCACACTAGCGGGCGCACCGGGGAGCTGTTTTTT.

The chain links TRBV20-1 to TRBJ1-1; 7 positions agree with TRBD1. V shed 3 bases, J shed 4 bases, and the junction held 11 bases outside the gene matches. The CDR3 extends over 15 amino acids. Germline CDR1 reads DFQATT; CDR2 reads SNEGSKA (reference sequence). This CDR3 reads CSASPPTGPSTEAFF. The CDR3 coding sequence is TGCAGTGCTAGCCCCCCGACAGGGCCTAGCACTGAAGCTTTCTTT.

This clonotype has only a few counts. The V call is TRBV4-2, the J call TRBJ2-1; a possible D gene is TRBD2 (6 bases). With 0 bases removed from V and 6 bases from J, the gap between germline ends came to 15 bases. The germline V gene has CDR1 LGHNA and CDR2 YNFKEQ. The CDR3 is 16 amino acids. The DNA for the CDR3 is TGTGCCAGCAGCCAAGAGGCCCGGGGGTGGGGCAATGAGCAGTTCTTC. This encodes CASSQEARGWGNEQFF.

This clonotype has at least ten counts. The V gene is TRBV30, the J gene TRBJ2-1; TRBD2 is a possible D gene (7 bases). This CDR3 has 16 residues. V was cut by 0 bases and J by 2 bases, with 14 bases left in between. Per germline, CDR1 GTSNPN and CDR2 SVGIG (reference sequence). The CDR3 sequence: CAWSVGRGRPYNEQFF. The CDR3 DNA sequence: TGTGCCTGGAGTGTAGGGAGGGGGAGGCCCTACAATGAGCAGTTCTTC.

The chain recombines TRBV6-2 or TRBV6-3 with TRBJ2-7; D call uncertain. Germline CDR1 is MNHEY and CDR2 is SVGEGT. The CDR3 runs to 12 residues. V lost 10 bases, J lost 2 bases, and 12 bases lay in between. CDR3 sequence reads: CATTHGTYEQYF. The CDR3 DNA follows: TGTGCCACAACCCACGGTACCTACGAGCAGTACTTC.

Note on this clonotype: The conserved phenylalanine or tryptophan normally closing the CDR3 is absent here, so this likely arose from a read error. The rearrangement links TRBV7-9 to TRBJ2-1; 9 nucleotides agree with TRBD1. CDR1 is SEHNR and CDR2 is FQNEAQ in the germline V gene (reference sequence). This CDR3 is 15 amino acids long. J gave up 4 bases and V 7 bases, and 8 bases lay outside the gene matches. This chain's CDR3 is CASIQGGTGYNEQFI. CDR3 nucleotides: TGTGCCAGCATCCAGGGGGGGACAGGGTACAATGAGCAGTTCATC.

The chain's CDR3 is CASSTGTTEQETQYF. For the CDR3, the DNA is TGTGCCAGCAGCACGGGGACAACCGAACAAGAGACCCAGTACTTC. V gene TRBV7-2 combines with J gene TRBJ2-5; TRBD1 might be the D (6 bases). The CDR3 is 15 residues long. Germline V lookup: CDR1 SGHTA, CDR2 FQGNSA. Deletions cut 5 bases from V and 2 bases from J, with 15 bases between.